This T cell receptor (beta chain) was sequenced in a study of T-cell reconstitution after alpha-beta-depleted transplantation in children. Library preparation (for TCRbeta) was performed with unique molecular identifiers. TCRdb reprocessed the PCR reads via MiXCR and lists one record per CDR3 protein. The table shows roughly 350,000 distinct CDR3 sequences, with 10% occurring only once. Looked up from germline, CDR1 is SGHVS and CDR2 is FQNEAQ. This CDR3 spans 16 amino acids. The trim removed 5 bases at V and 0 bases at J, leaving 3 bases unmatched. This clonotype has just a few counts. J is TRBJ2-1 and V is TRBV7-8, with 11 bases identical to TRBD2. The receptor was isolated from a human donor who donated a stem cell graft to a child with acute lymphoblastic leukemia. The specimen was PBMCs from the stem cell graft donor, collected from the stem cell graft. The CDR3 sequence is CASSAGLAVSYNEQFF. The CDR3 region has the DNA TGTGCCAGCAGCGCGGGACTAGCGGTCTCCTACAATGAGCAGTTCTTC.